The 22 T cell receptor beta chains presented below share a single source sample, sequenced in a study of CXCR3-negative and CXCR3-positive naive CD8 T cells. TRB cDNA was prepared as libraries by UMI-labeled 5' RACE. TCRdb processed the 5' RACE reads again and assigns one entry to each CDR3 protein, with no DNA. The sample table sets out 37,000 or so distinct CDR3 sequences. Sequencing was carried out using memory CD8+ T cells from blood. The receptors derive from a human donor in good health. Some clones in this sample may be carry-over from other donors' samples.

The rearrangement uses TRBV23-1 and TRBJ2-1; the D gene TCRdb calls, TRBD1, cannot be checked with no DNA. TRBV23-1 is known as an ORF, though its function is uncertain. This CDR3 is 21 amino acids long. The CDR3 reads CASSQYSGTGGWSVSYNEQFF.

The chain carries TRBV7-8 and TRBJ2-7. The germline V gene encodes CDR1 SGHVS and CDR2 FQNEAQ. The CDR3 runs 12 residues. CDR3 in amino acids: CASSSSVDEQYF.

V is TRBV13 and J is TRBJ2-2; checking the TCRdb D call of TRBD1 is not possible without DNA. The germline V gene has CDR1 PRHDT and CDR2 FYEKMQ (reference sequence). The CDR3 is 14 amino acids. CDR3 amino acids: CASAGQGSSGELFF.

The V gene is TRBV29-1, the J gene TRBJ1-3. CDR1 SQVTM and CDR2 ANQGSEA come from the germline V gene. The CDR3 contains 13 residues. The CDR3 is CSVEGDSGNTIYF.

This CDR3 reads CAWNLGVNTEAFF. This chain uses TRBV30 with TRBJ1-1; TCRdb's D gene call, TRBD1, goes unchecked for lack of DNA. Germline-derived CDR1 and CDR2 are GTSNPN and SVGIG (reference sequence). CDR3 length equals 13 residues.

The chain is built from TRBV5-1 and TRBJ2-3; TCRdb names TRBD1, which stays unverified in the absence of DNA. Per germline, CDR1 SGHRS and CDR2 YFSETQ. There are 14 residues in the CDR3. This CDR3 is CASSMDRVPHTQYF.

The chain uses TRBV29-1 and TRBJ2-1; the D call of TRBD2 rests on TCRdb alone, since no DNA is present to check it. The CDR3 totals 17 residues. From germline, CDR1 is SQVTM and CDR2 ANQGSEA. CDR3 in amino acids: CSVEPRWDGRNFNEQFF.

The CDR3 sequence: CASSLGQSLDEQYF. The rearrangement links TRBV5-1 to TRBJ2-7; with no DNA, the TCRdb D assignment of TRBD1 cannot be verified. The CDR3 is 14 residues long. Germline CDR1 SGHRS, CDR2 YFSETQ.

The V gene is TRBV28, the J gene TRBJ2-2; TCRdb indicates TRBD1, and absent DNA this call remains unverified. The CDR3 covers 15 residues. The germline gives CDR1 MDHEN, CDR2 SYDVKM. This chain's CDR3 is CASTLLRPIGGELFF. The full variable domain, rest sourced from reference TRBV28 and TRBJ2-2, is DVKVTQSSRYLVKRTGEKVFLECVQDMDHENMFWYRQDPGLGLRLIYFSYDVKMKEKGDIPEGYSVSREKKERFSLILESASTNQTSMYLCASTLLRPIGGELFFGEGSRLTVL.

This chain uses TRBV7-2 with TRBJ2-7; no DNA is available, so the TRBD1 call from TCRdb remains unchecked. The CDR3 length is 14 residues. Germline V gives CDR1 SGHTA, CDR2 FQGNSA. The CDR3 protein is CASSSPGQGWDQYF.

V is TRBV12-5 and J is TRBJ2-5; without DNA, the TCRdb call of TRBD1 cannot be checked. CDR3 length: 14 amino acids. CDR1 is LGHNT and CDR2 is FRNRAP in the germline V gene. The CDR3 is CASGLGPGRETQYF.

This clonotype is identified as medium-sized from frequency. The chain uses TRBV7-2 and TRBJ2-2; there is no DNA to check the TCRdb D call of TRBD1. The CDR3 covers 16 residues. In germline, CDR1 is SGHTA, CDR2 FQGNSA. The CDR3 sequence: CASSLFGGGITGELFF.

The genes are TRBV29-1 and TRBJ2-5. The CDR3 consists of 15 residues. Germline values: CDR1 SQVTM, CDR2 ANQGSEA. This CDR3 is CSVEDFWNESETQYF.

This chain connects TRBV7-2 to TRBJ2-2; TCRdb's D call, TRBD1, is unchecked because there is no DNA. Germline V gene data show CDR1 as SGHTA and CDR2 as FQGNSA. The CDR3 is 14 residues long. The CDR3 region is CASSTWDTPGELFF. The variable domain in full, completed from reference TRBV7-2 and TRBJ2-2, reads GAGVSQSPSNKVTEKGKDVELRCDPISGHTALYWYRQSLGQGLEFLIYFQGNSAPDKSGLPSDRFSAERTGGSVSTLTIQRTQQEDSAVYLCASSTWDTPGELFFGEGSRLTVL.

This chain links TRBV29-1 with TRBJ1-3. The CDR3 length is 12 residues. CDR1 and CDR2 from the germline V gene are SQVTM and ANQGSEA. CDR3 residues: CSAKGTGNTIYF.

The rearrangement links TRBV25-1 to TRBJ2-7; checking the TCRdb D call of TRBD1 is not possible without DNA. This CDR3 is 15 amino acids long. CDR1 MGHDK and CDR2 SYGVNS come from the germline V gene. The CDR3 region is CASSDGTGDINEQYF.

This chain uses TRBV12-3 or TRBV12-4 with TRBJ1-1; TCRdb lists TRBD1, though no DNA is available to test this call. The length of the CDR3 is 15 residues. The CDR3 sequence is CASTLGWGWNTEAFF.

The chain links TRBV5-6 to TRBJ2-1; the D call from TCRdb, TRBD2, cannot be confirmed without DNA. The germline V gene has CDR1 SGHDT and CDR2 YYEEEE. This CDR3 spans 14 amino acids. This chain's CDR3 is CASSYRTSVDEQFF.

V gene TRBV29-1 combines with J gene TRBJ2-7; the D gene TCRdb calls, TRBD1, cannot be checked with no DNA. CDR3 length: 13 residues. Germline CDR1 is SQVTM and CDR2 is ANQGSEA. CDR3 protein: CSVLGGRSYEQYF.

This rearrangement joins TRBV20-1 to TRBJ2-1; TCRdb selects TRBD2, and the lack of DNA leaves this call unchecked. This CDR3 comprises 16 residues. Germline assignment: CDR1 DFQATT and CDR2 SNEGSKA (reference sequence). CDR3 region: CSARLLAGVLINEQFF.

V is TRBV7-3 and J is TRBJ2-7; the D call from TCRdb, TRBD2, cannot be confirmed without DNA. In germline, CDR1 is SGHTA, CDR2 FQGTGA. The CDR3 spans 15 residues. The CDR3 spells CASSLSGPAGYEQYF.

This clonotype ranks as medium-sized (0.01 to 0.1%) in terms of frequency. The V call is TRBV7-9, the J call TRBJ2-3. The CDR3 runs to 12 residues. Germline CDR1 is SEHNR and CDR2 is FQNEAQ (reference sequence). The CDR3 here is CASSPILDTQYF.